The text below deals with one TCR beta chain. Its target is not known. Sample time point: newly diagnosed GD, antithyroid drugs for less than 3 months. Scientists built the TCR library using RNA that was extracted from PBMCs. The CDR3 has 14 amino acids. Germline CDR1 is SGHTA and CDR2 is FQGNSA. V was clipped by 7 bases and J by 0 bases, with 12 bases between them. CDR3 regions were amplified by Arm-PCR using iRepertoire HTBI primers to build TCR beta libraries. MiXCR, run by TCRdb on the multiplex PCR reads, gives a single entry per CDR3 protein. Altogether approximately 540,000 distinct CDR3 sequences are present, 9.5% to 15% being singletons, with the ten largest covering about 8.3%. The data were obtained in a study of regulatory T cells in long-lasting Graves disease. Findings and caveats of the study: The study found lower TCR diversity in persistent Graves' patients than in newly diagnosed ones.

A further study also used this sample, focusing on T cells in Graves' hyperthyroidism and ophthalmopathy. That study adds: The HTBI primer set drove a first-round RT-PCR of the TCR CDR3. Among thyroid clonotypes expanded above 0.001, most also appeared in blood.

The TCR comes from a young woman with Graves disease. The sequences come from peripheral blood mononuclear cells (PBMCs), collected at new diagnosis, from a patient treated with antithyroid drugs. The chain joins TRBV7-2 to TRBJ1-1, with unresolved D. CDR3 in amino acids: CASKSGSMNTEAFF. The CDR3 DNA sequence: TGTGCCAGCAAGTCGGGGTCCATGAACACTGAAGCTTTCTTT.